The present entry profiles one T cell receptor (beta chain) with its context. Profiling relied on immunoSEQ multiplex PCR, and the TCRdb table lists in-frame clones only, not all of them. This table holds some 19,000 clones, around 81% found once. This sample stems from a study of ipilimumab plus nivolumab after autologous stem cell transplantation. There are 16 residues in the CDR3. Germline trimming cut 4 bases from V and 7 bases from J; bases unmatched to any gene: 12. The germline V gene encodes CDR1 SGHDT and CDR2 YYEEEE. The sample was PBMCs, taken in a trial of ipilimumab plus nivolumab as post-transplant consolidation. The receptor was isolated from a male donor with diffuse large B-cell lymphoma. The V gene is TRBV5-6, the J gene TRBJ2-1, with TRBD1 matching over 9 bases. CDR3 region: CASSPGTGGSGNEQFF. The CDR3 DNA reads as TGTGCCAGCAGCCCGGGCACAGGGGGCTCAGGTAATGAGCAGTTCTTC.